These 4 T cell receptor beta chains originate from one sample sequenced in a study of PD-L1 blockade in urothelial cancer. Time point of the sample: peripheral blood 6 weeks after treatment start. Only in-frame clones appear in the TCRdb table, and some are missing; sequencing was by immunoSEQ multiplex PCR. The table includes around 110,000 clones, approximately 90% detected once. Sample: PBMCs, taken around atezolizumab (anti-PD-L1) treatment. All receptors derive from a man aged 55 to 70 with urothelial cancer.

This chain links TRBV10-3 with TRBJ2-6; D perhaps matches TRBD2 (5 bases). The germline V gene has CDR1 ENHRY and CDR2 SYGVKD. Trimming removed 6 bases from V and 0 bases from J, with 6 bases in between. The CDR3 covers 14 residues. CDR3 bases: TGTGCCATCAGGAGCGGCTCTGGGGCCAACGTCCTGACTTTC. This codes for CAIRSGSGANVLTF.

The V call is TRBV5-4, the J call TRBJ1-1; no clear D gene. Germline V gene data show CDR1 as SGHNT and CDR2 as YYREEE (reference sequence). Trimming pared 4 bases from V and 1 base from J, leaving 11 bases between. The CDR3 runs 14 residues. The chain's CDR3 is CASSREGPNTEAFF. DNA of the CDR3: TGTGCCAGCAGCCGCGAGGGCCCGAACACTGAAGCTTTCTTT. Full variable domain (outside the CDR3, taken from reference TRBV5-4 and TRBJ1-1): ETGVTQSPTHLIKTRGQQVTLRCSSQSGHNTVSWYQQALGQGPQFIFQYYREEENGRGNFPPRFSGLQFPNYSSELNVNALELDDSALYLCASSREGPNTEAFFGQGTRLTVV.

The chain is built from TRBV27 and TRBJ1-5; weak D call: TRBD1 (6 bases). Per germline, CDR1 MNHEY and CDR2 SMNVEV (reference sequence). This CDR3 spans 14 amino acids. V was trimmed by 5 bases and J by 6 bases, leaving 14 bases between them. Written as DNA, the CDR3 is TGTGCCAGCAGTCGGCCAGGGGATAGTCAGCCCCAGCATTTT. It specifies CASSRPGDSQPQHF.

CDR3 DNA: TGCAGTGCCCGGACTAGCGGGGAGCTGTTTTTT. Translation gives CSARTSGELFF. This sequence joins TRBV20-1 and TRBJ2-2, with TRBD2 matching over 7 bases. Per germline, CDR1 DFQATT and CDR2 SNEGSKA (reference sequence). V lost 6 bases, J lost 7 bases, and 2 bases stayed unmatched. This CDR3 contains 11 residues.